The 2 T cell receptor beta chains below were found in one sample sequenced in a study of T cell responses to AZD1222 COVID-19 vaccine. The data were produced by immunoSEQ multiplex PCR, yet TCRdb's version contains in-frame clones alone and is incomplete. In the table there are 130,000 to 150,000 clones, around 83% of which are singletons. The sequenced sample was peripheral blood, obtained 28 days after the second AZD1222 dose. The receptors were sampled from an adult who received the AZD1222 COVID-19 vaccine.

This rearrangement joins TRBV6-5 to TRBJ2-7, with 7 bases that match TRBD2. Germline V gene lookup returns CDR1 MNHEY and CDR2 SVGAGI. V gave up 0 bases and J gave up 2 bases; unmatched junction bases: 4. The length of the CDR3 is 15 residues. CDR3 residues: CASSYSSGETYEQYF. The CDR3 DNA follows: TGTGCCAGCAGTTACTCGAGCGGGGAAACCTACGAGCAGTACTTC.

The J gene is TRBJ2-1, the V gene TRBV21-1; no check of the table's D call, TRBD2, against the DNA was made. TRBV21-1 is given as a pseudogene. The CDR3 totals 11 residues. CDR3 residues: CASSPLNEQFF. The DNA for the CDR3 is TGTGCCAGCAGCCCCCTCAATGAGCAGTTCTTC.